The sequence of this T cell receptor beta chain was determined in a study of T cell changes during pregnancy in multiple sclerosis. Measured with immunoSEQ multiplex PCR; TCRdb has only the in-frame clones, and not every one. The repertoire holds about 36,000 clones, with roughly 91% as singletons. The ends were cut back, 5 bases at V and 4 bases at J, with 16 bases in the middle. Germline V CDR1 and CDR2: SGHVS, FNYEAQ. The length of the CDR3 is 15 residues. The specimen was CD4+ T cells from peripheral blood mononuclear cells, collected in the second trimester of pregnancy. The chain combines TRBV7-6 with TRBJ2-3; tentative D call: TRBD1 (5 bases). The source of this sequence is a female donor in good health, enrolled as a control in a pregnancy study. This CDR3 is CASSPIRVKSDTQYF. CDR3 bases: TGTGCCAGCAGCCCCATCAGGGTAAAGTCAGATACGCAGTATTTT.